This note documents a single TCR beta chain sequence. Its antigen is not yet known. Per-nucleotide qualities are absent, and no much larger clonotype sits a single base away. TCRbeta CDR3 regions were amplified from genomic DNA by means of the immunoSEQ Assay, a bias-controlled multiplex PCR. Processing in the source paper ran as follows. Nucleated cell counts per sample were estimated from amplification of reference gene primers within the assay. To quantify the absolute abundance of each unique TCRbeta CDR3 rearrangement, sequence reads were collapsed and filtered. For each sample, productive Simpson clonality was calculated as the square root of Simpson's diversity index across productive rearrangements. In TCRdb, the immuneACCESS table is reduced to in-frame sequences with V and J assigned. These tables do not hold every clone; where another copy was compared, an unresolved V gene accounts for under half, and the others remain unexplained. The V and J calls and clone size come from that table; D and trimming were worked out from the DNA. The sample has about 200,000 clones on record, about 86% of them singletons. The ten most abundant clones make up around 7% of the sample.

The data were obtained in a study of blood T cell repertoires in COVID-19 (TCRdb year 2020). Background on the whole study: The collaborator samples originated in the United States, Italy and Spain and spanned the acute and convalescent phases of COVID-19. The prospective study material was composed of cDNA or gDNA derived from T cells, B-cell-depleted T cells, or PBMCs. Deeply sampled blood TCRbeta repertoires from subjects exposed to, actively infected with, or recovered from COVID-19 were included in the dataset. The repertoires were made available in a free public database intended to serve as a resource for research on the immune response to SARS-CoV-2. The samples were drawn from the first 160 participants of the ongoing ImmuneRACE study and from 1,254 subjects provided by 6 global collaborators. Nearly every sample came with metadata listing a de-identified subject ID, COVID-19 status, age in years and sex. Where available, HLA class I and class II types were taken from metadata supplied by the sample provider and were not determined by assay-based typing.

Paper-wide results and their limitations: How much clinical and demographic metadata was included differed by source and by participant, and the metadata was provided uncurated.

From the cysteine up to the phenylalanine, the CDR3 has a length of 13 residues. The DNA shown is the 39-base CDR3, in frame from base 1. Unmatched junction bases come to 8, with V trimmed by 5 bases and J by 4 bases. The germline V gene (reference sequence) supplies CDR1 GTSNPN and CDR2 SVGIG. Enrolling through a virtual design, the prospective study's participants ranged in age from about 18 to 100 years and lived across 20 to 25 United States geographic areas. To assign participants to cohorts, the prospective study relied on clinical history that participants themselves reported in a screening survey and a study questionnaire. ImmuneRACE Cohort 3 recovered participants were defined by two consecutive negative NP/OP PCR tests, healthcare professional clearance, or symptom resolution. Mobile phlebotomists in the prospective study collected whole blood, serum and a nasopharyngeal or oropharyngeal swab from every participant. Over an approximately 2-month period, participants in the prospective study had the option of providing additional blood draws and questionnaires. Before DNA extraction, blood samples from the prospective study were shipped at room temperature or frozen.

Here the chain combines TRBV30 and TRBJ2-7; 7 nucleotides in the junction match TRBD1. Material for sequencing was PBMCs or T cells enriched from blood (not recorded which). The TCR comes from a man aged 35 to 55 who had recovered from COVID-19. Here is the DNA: TGTGCCTGGGCCCGGGACAGCCCATACGAGCAGTACTTC. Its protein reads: CAWARDSPYEQYF.